Sequencing of this TCR beta chain was carried out in a study of T cells in Graves' hyperthyroidism and ophthalmopathy. On the study more broadly: At initial diagnosis, before any treatment had begun, peripheral blood was obtained. Study results and caveats: Also found in blood were most expanded thyroid clonotypes above 0.001.

Germline values: CDR1 MNHEY, CDR2 SMNVEV (reference sequence). With 2 bases clipped from V and 4 bases from J, the junction kept 3 bases outside the gene matches. The CDR3 length is 15 residues. Researchers took RNA transcripts and amplified the TCR beta CDR3 regions from them. RT-PCR in the first round (using the HTBI primer set) targeted the TCR CDR3. MiXCR, applied by TCRdb to the multiplex PCR reads, yields one record per CDR3 protein. The sample shows around 700,000 distinct CDR3 sequences, 15% to 20% of them seen only once. Initially, at the first diagnosis of hyperthyroidism and before any ophthalmopathy symptoms, blood was sampled. This clonotype was found many times. Its antigen is not identified.

Sequenced input: blood. This TCR derives from a woman in her forties or fifties with Graves' hyperthyroidism that later progressed to Graves' ophthalmopathy. The J gene is TRBJ1-1, the V gene TRBV27, with 11 bases fitting TRBD1. The CDR3 reads CASSLRTGGFTEAFF. As DNA, the CDR3 is TGTGCCAGCAGTTTAAGGACAGGGGGCTTCACTGAAGCTTTCTTT.